A single sample is the source of the 20 T cell receptor beta chains below, sequenced in a study of PD-1 blockade in classical Hodgkin lymphoma. Every one of the patients relapsed after autologous stem cell transplantation (brentuximab vedotin exposure was variable). The table came from immunoSEQ multiplex PCR; TCRdb's copy has only in-frame clones and leaves some out. This sample yields around 15,000 clones, of which more than 55% are seen a single time; approximately 8.8% belongs to the top ten. The sample consisted of peripheral blood mononuclear cells (PBMCs), taken before the second cycle of nivolumab. The receptors shown here come from a human donor with classical Hodgkin lymphoma.

The J gene is TRBJ2-1, the V gene TRBV7-2, with no clear D. The V end lost 4 bases, the J end lost 13 bases, and 8 bases lay between the germline ends. Germline V gives CDR1 SGHTA, CDR2 FQGNSA. This CDR3 is 10 amino acids long. DNA of the CDR3: TGTGCCAGCAGCTCAAACCGACAGTTCTTC. This gives the protein CASSSNRQFF.

This clone was detected a few times. The V call is TRBV27, the J call TRBJ2-7, with D uncertain. The CDR3 is made up of 16 amino acids. Looked up from germline, CDR1 is MNHEY and CDR2 is SMNVEV (reference sequence). Trimming pared 4 bases from V and 0 bases from J, leaving 16 bases between. The CDR3 region is CASSSLDTRSSYEQYF. Written as DNA, the CDR3 is TGTGCCAGCAGTTCCCTCGACACGCGGAGCTCCTACGAGCAGTACTTC.

The chain uses TRBV27 and TRBJ1-6; D remains ambiguous. CDR1 and CDR2 (germline): MNHEY, SMNVEV (reference sequence). This CDR3 is built from 15 residues. Trimming shortened V by 6 bases and J by 3 bases, and 12 bases separated the two germline ends. Written as DNA, the CDR3 is TGTGCCAGCAGATCGGAAGGACTCTATAATTCACCCCTCCACTTT. It encodes CASRSEGLYNSPLHF.

The chain couples TRBV27 to TRBJ2-1, with D perhaps TRBD2 (6 bases). V lost 5 bases and J lost 2, with 13 bases in between. Germline V gives CDR1 MNHEY, CDR2 SMNVEV (reference sequence). CDR3 length: 15 amino acids. CDR3 sequence reads: CASSPRVAAYNEQFF. The CDR3 DNA follows: TGTGCCAGCAGTCCTCGGGTAGCGGCCTACAATGAGCAGTTCTTC.

This clone was detected once. The gene calls are TRBV5-4 and TRBJ2-2; TRBD1 agrees at 8 bases. CDR1 and CDR2 (germline): SGHNT, YYREEE (reference sequence). This CDR3 has 16 amino acids. Unmatched junction bases numbered 4, after V lost 3 bases and J lost 0 bases. The CDR3: CASSWRQGSNTGELFF. In DNA form, the CDR3 reads TGTGCCAGCAGCTGGAGACAGGGGTCGAACACCGGGGAGCTGTTTTTT.

V is TRBV6-6 and J is TRBJ2-7; perhaps D is TRBD1 or TRBD2 (5 bases each). The CDR3 is 14 amino acids. The germline CDR1 and CDR2 sequences are MNHNY and SVGAGI (reference sequence). V was shortened by 0 bases and J by 3 bases, with 9 bases between the two germline ends. CDR3 residues: CASSYSGPFYEQYF. In DNA, the CDR3 is TGTGCCAGCAGTTACTCGGGACCGTTCTACGAGCAGTACTTC.

This clone was detected only once. J is TRBJ1-2 and V is TRBV22-1. TRBV22-1 is a recognized pseudogene. The CDR3 totals 14 residues. CDR3 protein: CPGSLARKTYGYTF. The CDR3 DNA sequence: TGTCCTGGGAGCTTAGCGAGAAAGACCTATGGCTACACCTTC.

The V call is TRBV7-2, the J call TRBJ2-1; no firm D call. The CDR3 is made up of 15 amino acids. Trimming left V 1 base short and J 2 bases short, with 9 bases between. Germline assignment: CDR1 SGHTA and CDR2 FQGNSA. CDR3 sequence (DNA): TGTGCCAGCAGCTTAGGTATTAGAACCTACAATGAGCAGTTCTTC. Its protein product is CASSLGIRTYNEQFF.

The sample holds a few counts of this clone. V usage is TRBV5-1 and J usage is TRBJ1-1; 7 bases are shared with TRBD1. This CDR3 contains 16 residues. Germline V gives CDR1 SGHRS, CDR2 YFSETQ. V shed 4 bases, J shed 2 bases, and the junction held 11 bases outside the gene matches. The chain's CDR3 is CASSGAQGNLNTEAFF. For the CDR3, the DNA is TGCGCCAGCAGCGGCGCACAGGGGAATCTCAACACTGAAGCTTTCTTT.

In this sample, this clone turned up a few times. The chain combines TRBV11-2 with TRBJ1-1; 7 positions agree with TRBD1. The CDR3 extends over 13 amino acids. The germline V gene encodes CDR1 SGHAT and CDR2 FQNNGV. Losses at the gene ends were 7 bases for V and 10 bases for J; bases not matched to a gene: 12. The CDR3 region has the DNA TGTGCCAGCACCTCAGACAGGGAGAGTCGAGCTTTCTTT. This sequence encodes CASTSDRESRAFF.

This clone has a single count. The chain uses TRBV27 and TRBJ2-2, with 8 bases that match TRBD2. Losses at the gene ends were 8 bases for V and 2 bases for J; bases not matched to a gene: 7. The CDR3 has 15 residues. CDR1 and CDR2 from the germline V gene are MNHEY and SMNVEV (reference sequence). The CDR3 region is CASQTGGLNTGELFF. The CDR3, as DNA: TGTGCCAGCCAGACGGGAGGGCTAAACACCGGGGAGCTGTTTTTT.

V and J are TRBV5-1 and TRBJ2-7, with 8 bases aligning to TRBD1. The CDR3 totals 15 residues. The germline V gene encodes CDR1 SGHRS and CDR2 YFSETQ. Unmatched junction bases numbered 6, after V lost 4 bases and J lost 0 bases. CDR3 sequence: CASSVQGAFSYEQYF. The CDR3 nucleotides read TGCGCCAGCAGCGTCCAGGGGGCTTTCTCCTACGAGCAGTACTTC.

The J gene is TRBJ2-1, the V gene TRBV9; D is unresolved. Germline V lookup: CDR1 SGDLS, CDR2 YYNGEE. The CDR3 sequence is 14 residues long. Trimming cost V 2 bases and J 5 bases, with 11 bases left between them. Written as DNA, the CDR3 is TGTGCCAGCAGCGTTTCCGGCACTAACAATGAGCAGTTCTTC. This encodes CASSVSGTNNEQFF.

The chain couples TRBV7-9 to TRBJ1-1; D unresolved. The ends were cut back, 0 bases at V and 2 bases at J, with 7 bases in the middle. The V gene's germline CDR1 is SEHNR and CDR2 FQNEAQ (reference sequence). This CDR3 is built from 14 residues. CDR3 residues: CASSLAGFNTEAFF. CDR3 coding DNA: TGTGCCAGCAGCTTAGCGGGGTTTAACACTGAAGCTTTCTTT.

The V call is TRBV27, the J call TRBJ2-3; D is perhaps TRBD1 or TRBD2 (5 bases each). Germline CDR1 MNHEY, CDR2 SMNVEV (reference sequence). V was pared by 0 bases and J by 2 bases, with 21 bases between. The CDR3 totals 19 residues. In DNA, the CDR3 is TGTGCCAGCAGTTTATCGCGCATCTTGCTGGGACGGACCACAGATACGCAGTATTTT. This sequence encodes CASSLSRILLGRTTDTQYF.

The gene calls are TRBV2 and TRBJ1-5; D unclear. The CDR3 is 14 residues long. The ends were cut back, 6 bases at V and 0 bases at J, with 9 bases in the middle. CDR1 is SNHLY and CDR2 is FYNNEI in the germline V gene. The chain's CDR3 is CASSSANSNQPQHF. The CDR3 bases are TGTGCCAGCAGCTCAGCGAATAGCAATCAGCCCCAGCATTTT. The entire variable domain, with the rest obtained from reference TRBV2 and TRBJ1-5, is as follows: EPEVTQTPSHQVTQMGQEVILRCVPISNHLYFYWYRQILGQKVEFLVSFYNNEISEKSEIFDDQFSVERPDGSNFTLKIRSTKLEDSAMYFCASSSANSNQPQHFGDGTRLSIL.

The rearrangement uses TRBV28 and TRBJ2-7; no firm D call. V lost 2 bases and J lost 2, with 1 base in between. Germline CDR1 and CDR2: MDHEN and SYDVKM. This CDR3 is 11 amino acids long. The CDR3 sequence: CASSLAYEQYF. The CDR3 DNA reads TGTGCCAGCAGTTTAGCCTACGAGCAGTACTTC.

CDR3 coding DNA: TGTGCCAGCAGCCCTCTAAGCGGGAGCGGAGAATACGAGCAGTACTTC. Its translation is CASSPLSGSGEYEQYF. The V call is TRBV9, the J call TRBJ2-7; 8 bases fit TRBD2. The V gene's germline CDR1 is SGDLS and CDR2 YYNGEE. Trimming took 4 bases from V and 4 from J; bases not matched to a gene: 13. The CDR3 runs 16 residues.

As to this clone: Other DNA sequences in the same sample also yield this CDR3. The chain uses TRBV27 and TRBJ2-7; D is possibly TRBD2 (5 bases). This CDR3 has 12 residues. V was shortened by 1 base and J by 5 bases, with 6 bases between the two germline ends. CDR1 is MNHEY, CDR2 SMNVEV, per germline (reference sequence). CDR3 loop: CASSLLGDEQYF. The CDR3 DNA follows: TGTGCCAGCAGTTTATTGGGAGACGAGCAGTACTTC.

The chain combines TRBV6-5 with TRBJ1-1; possible D gene TRBD1, 5 bases. Germline assignment: CDR1 MNHEY and CDR2 SVGAGI. Trimming took off 10 bases at V and 5 bases at J, with 11 bases between the two ends. The CDR3 is 11 residues long. This CDR3 is CATEGVTEAFF. The CDR3 nucleotides are TGTGCCACCGAAGGGGTTACTGAAGCTTTCTTT.